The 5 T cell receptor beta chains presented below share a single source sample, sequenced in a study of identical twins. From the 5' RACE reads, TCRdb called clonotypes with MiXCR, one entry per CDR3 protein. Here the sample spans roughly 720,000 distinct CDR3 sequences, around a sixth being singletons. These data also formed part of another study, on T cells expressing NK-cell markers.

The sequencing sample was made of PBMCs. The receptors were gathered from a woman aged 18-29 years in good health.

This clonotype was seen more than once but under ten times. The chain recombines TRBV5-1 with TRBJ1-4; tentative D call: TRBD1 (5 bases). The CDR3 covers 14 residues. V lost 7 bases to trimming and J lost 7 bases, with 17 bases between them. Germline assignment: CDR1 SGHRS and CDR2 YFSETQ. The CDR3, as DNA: TGCGCCAGCTCCACCGGGGCAGGGAGTGAAAAACTGTTTTTT. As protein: CASSTGAGSEKLFF.

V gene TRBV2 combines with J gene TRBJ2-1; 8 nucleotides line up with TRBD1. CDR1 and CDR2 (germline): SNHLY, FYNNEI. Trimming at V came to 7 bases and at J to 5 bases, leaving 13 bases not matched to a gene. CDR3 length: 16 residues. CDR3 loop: CASNSGQGGFNNEQFF. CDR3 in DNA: TGTGCCAGCAACTCCGGACAGGGTGGCTTCAACAATGAGCAGTTCTTC.

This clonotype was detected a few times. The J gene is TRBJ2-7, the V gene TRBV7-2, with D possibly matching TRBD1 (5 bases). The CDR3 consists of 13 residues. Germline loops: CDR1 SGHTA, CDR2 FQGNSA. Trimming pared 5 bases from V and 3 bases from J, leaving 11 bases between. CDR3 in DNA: TGTGCCAGCAGCCAGACAGTATACTACGAGCAGTACTTC. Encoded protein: CASSQTVYYEQYF.

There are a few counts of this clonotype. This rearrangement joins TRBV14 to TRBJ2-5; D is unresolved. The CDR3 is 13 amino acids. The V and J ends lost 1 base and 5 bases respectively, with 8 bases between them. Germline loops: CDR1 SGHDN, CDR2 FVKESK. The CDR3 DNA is TGTGCCAGCAGCCAAGCGATACGGGAGACCCAGTACTTC. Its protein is CASSQAIRETQYF.

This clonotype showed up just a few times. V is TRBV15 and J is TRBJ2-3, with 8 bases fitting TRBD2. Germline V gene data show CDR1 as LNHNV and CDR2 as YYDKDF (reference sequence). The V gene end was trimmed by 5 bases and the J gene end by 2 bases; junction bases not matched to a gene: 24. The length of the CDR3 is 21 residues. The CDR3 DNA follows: TGTGCCACCAGCGGATTAGAGTTAGCGGGGACAAATATCCATTTCACAGATACGCAGTATTTT. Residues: CATSGLELAGTNIHFTDTQYF. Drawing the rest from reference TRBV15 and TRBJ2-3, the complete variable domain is DAMVIQNPRYQVTQFGKPVTLSCSQTLNHNVMYWYQQKSSQAPKLLFHYYDKDFNNEADTPDNFQSRRPNTSFCFLDIRSPGLGDTAMYLCATSGLELAGTNIHFTDTQYFGPGTRLTVL.